This TCR beta chain stems from a study of shared clonotypes between healthy human individuals. Libraries were prepared by immunoSEQ multiplex PCR; TCRdb keeps only in-frame clonotypes and omits some of them. The data contain about 960,000 clones, 76% of them seen just once; the ten biggest clones take up 1.5%. This CDR3 has 16 amino acids. The V gene end was trimmed by 2 bases and the J gene end by 2 bases; junction bases not matched to a gene: 6. Germline CDR1 MDHEN, CDR2 SYDVKM. This sequence was found in a young man in good health. The specimen sequenced was memory CD4+ T cells sorted from blood. The subset is: CD45RA-negative fraction. The chain employs TRBV28 and TRBJ1-5, with TRBD1 identical over 7 bases. The CDR3 reads CASSLTGVSGNQPQHF. For the CDR3, the DNA is TGTGCCAGCAGTTTAACAGGGGTTTCGGGCAATCAGCCCCAGCATTTT.